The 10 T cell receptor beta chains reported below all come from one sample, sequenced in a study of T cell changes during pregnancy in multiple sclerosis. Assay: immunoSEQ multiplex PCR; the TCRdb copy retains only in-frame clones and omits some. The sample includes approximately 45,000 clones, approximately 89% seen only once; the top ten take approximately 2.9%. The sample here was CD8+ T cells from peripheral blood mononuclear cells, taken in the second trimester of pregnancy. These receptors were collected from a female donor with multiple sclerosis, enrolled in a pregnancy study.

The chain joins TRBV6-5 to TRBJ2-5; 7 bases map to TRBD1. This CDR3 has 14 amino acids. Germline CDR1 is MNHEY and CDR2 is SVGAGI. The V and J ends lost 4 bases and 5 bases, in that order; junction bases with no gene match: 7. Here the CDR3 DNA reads TGTGCCAGCAGTTCACAGGGGCCCAGGGAGACCCAGTACTTC. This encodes CASSSQGPRETQYF.

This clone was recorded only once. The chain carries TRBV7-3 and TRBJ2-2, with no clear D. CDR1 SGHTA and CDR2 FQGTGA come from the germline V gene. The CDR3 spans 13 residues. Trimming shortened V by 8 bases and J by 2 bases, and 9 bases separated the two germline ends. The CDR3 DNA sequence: TGTGCCAGCGCAGGTCTCAACACCGGGGAGCTGTTTTTT. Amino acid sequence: CASAGLNTGELFF.

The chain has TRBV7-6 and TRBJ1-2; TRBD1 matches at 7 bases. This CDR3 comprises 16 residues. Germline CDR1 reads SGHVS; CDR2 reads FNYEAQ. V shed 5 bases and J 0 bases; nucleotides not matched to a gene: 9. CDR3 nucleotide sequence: TGTGCCAGCAGCGGAGGGATGGGGACAGCTAACTATGGCTACACCTTC. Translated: CASSGGMGTANYGYTF.

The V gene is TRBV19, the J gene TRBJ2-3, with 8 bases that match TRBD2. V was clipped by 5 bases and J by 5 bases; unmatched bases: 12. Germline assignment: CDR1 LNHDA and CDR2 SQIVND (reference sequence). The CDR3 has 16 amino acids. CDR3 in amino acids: CASSDPGLVSQDTQYF. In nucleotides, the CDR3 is TGTGCCAGTAGTGACCCGGGACTAGTCTCCCAAGATACGCAGTATTTT. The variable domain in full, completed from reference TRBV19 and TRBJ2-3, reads DGGITQSPKYLFRKEGQNVTLSCEQNLNHDAMYWYRQDPGQGLRLIYYSQIVNDFQKGDIAEGYSVSREKKESFPLTVTSAQKNPTAFYLCASSDPGLVSQDTQYFGPGTRLTVL.

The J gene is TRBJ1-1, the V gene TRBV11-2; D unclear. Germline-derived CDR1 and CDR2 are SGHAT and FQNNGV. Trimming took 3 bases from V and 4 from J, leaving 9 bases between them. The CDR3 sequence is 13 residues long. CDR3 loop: CASSFGEGTEAFF. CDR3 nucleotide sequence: TGTGCCAGCAGCTTTGGGGAGGGCACTGAAGCTTTCTTT.

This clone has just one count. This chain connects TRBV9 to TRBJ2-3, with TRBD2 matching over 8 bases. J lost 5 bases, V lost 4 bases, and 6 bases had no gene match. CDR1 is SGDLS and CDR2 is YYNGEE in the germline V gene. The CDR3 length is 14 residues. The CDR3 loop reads CASSTGGAGDTQYF. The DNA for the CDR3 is TGTGCCAGCAGCACCGGGGGGGCCGGAGATACGCAGTATTTT.

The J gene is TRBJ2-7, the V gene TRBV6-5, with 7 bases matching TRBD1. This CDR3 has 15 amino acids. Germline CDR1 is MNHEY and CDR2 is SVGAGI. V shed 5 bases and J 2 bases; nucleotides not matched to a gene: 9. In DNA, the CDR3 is TGTGCCAGCAGTATGGCAGGGGGTAGTGCCTACGAGCAGTACTTC. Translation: CASSMAGGSAYEQYF.

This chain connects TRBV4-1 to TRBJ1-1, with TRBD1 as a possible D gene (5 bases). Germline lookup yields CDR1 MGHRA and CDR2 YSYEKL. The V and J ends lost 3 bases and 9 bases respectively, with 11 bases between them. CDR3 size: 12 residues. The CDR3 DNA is TGCGCCAGCAGCCAGGAGGGGCTTCAAGCTTTCTTT. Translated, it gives CASSQEGLQAFF.

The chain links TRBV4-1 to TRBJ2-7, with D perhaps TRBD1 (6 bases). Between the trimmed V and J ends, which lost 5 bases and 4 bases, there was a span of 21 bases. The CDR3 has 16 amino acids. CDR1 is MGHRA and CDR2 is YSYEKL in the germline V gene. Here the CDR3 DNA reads TGCGCCAGCAGCTGGGCCCGGGACACAAGAATTTACGAGCAGTACTTC. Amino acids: CASSWARDTRIYEQYF.

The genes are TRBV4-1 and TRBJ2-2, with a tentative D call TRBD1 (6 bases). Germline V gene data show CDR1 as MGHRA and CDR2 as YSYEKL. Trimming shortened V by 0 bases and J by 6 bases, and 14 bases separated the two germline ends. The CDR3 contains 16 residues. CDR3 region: CASSQDLYQGPGELFF. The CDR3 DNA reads TGCGCCAGCAGCCAAGATTTATATCAGGGGCCCGGGGAGCTGTTTTTT.